These 18 T cell receptor beta chains were sequenced from one sample in a study of blood T cells in healthy people across ages. A sample-barcoded 5' primer and a J-beta primer mix were used in a second PCR of roughly 6 to 12 cycles. TCRdb independently ran MiXCR on the 5' RACE reads; one entry per CDR3 protein. Of about 800,000 distinct CDR3 sequences listed, 25% were seen once; the top ten hold 3% to 4.5%. These same records also appear under a second study, on T cells of mothers and their children.

The sample consisted of blood. These receptors were obtained from a boy younger than 18 in good health.

The chain carries TRBV24-1 and TRBJ2-2; possible D gene TRBD1, 5 bases. The CDR3 is 13 residues long. V was pared by 10 bases and J by 2 bases, with 10 bases between. CDR1 KGHDR and CDR2 SFDVKD come from the germline V gene. The CDR3 is CATQQVNTGELFF. The CDR3 bases are TGTGCCACACAACAGGTTAACACCGGGGAGCTGTTTTTT.

The chain has TRBV29-1 and TRBJ1-4; D gene uncertain. This CDR3 has 13 amino acids. Germline-derived CDR1 and CDR2 are SQVTM and ANQGSEA. V was cut by 5 bases and J by 4 bases, with 11 bases left in between. In nucleotides, the CDR3 is TGCAGCGTTTATGACGGCCATAATGAAAAACTGTTTTTT. Translation: CSVYDGHNEKLFF.

There are a few counts of this clonotype. The J gene is TRBJ1-1, the V gene TRBV10-3, with a possible D match to TRBD1 (6 bases). Germline V gene data show CDR1 as ENHRY and CDR2 as SYGVKD. The CDR3 runs 13 residues. Trimming stripped 6 bases from V and 6 bases from J, with 14 bases between. CDR3 in DNA: TGTGCCATCAGCGGACAAGGGGGGGCTGAAGCTTTCTTT. This encodes CAISGQGGAEAFF.

This sequence joins TRBV4-1 and TRBJ2-3; D gene unclear. Germline values: CDR1 MGHRA, CDR2 YSYEKL. CDR3 length equals 13 residues. V shed 5 bases and J shed 1 base, with 7 bases lying between them. The CDR3 DNA is TGCGCCAGCAGCGCGACTCGCACAGATACGCAGTATTTT. This gives the protein CASSATRTDTQYF.

The gene calls are TRBV25-1 and TRBJ2-5; possibly TRBD1 for D (5 bases). Germline V gives CDR1 MGHDK, CDR2 SYGVNS. With 5 bases removed from V and 5 bases from J, the gap between germline ends came to 18 bases. The CDR3 has 15 amino acids. CDR3 protein: CASSPIQVVRETQYF. CDR3 DNA: TGTGCCAGCAGTCCGATACAGGTGGTAAGGGAGACCCAGTACTTC.

This clonotype was seen a handful of times. This sequence joins TRBV6-6 and TRBJ2-5; either TRBD1 or TRBD2 may fit D (5 bases each). The CDR3 sequence is 15 residues long. Germline-derived CDR1 and CDR2 are MNHNY and SVGAGI (reference sequence). The V end was cut by 7 bases, the J end by 7 bases, with 22 bases between. CDR3 DNA sequence: TGTGCCAGCACTGTGGGACGGGCGGCGGATTCGACCCAGTACTTC. Translated, it gives CASTVGRAADSTQYF.

This chain uses TRBV7-2 with TRBJ2-2; no clear D gene. The CDR3 has 14 residues. With 0 bases removed from V and 8 bases from J, the gap between germline ends came to 10 bases. Germline CDR1 and CDR2: SGHTA and FQGNSA. CDR3 nucleotides: TGTGCCAGCAGCTTAGCCGTGTTTGGGGGGGAGCTGTTTTTT. This encodes CASSLAVFGGELFF.

This clonotype was seen only a few times. The J gene is TRBJ2-3, the V gene TRBV29-1, with D tentatively TRBD1 (5 bases). CDR1 and CDR2 from the germline V gene are SQVTM and ANQGSEA. The CDR3 contains 16 residues. V lost 1 base and J 0 bases, leaving 14 bases between the germline ends. The chain's CDR3 is CSVEASPSGSTDTQYF. As DNA, the CDR3 is TGCAGCGTTGAAGCCTCTCCTTCAGGGAGCACAGATACGCAGTATTTT.

Only a few counts were recorded for this clonotype. This rearrangement joins TRBV29-1 to TRBJ2-5; 7 bases are shared with TRBD1. There are 13 residues in the CDR3. Per germline, CDR1 SQVTM and CDR2 ANQGSEA. Losses at the gene ends were 3 bases for V and 1 base for J; bases not matched to a gene: 2. The CDR3 DNA is TGCAGCGTTGACAGGGGGTCCCAAGAGACCCAGTACTTC. This encodes CSVDRGSQETQYF.

This clonotype occurred a few times. The J gene is TRBJ2-5, the V gene TRBV20-1; D ambiguous. The germline V gene encodes CDR1 DFQATT and CDR2 SNEGSKA (reference sequence). V lost 0 bases and J 5 bases, leaving 19 bases between the germline ends. The CDR3 extends over 16 amino acids. CDR3 nucleotides: TGCAGTGCTAGAGATCTGATTCAAGGGCTGGGTGAGACCCAGTACTTC. Its translation is CSARDLIQGLGETQYF.

This clonotype was observed a few times. CDR3 residues: CASSSYWGTQYF. Here the CDR3 DNA reads TGTGCCAGCAGCTCCTACTGGGGGACCCAGTACTTC. V and J are TRBV7-2 and TRBJ2-5; D not certain. CDR1 is SGHTA and CDR2 is FQGNSA in the germline V gene. The germline V and J ends were trimmed by 4 bases and 7 bases, with 10 bases remaining between them. The CDR3 spans 12 residues.

The rearrangement links TRBV5-1 to TRBJ2-1, with 8 bases identical to TRBD2. The J segment lost 7 bases and the V segment lost 0 bases, leaving 12 bases of the junction unmatched. Germline V gene lookup returns CDR1 SGHRS and CDR2 YFSETQ. The CDR3 has 17 amino acids. The CDR3 bases are TGCGCCAGCAGCTTGGGGCTGGTAGCGGGACCGACAAATGAGCAGTTCTTC. It translates to CASSLGLVAGPTNEQFF.

V is TRBV27 and J is TRBJ2-5, with TRBD2 matching 14 bases. Gene TRBJ2-7 matches the end of the DNA better, so the J call may be wrong. This CDR3 has 16 residues. From germline, CDR1 is MNHEY and CDR2 SMNVEV (reference sequence). CDR3 DNA sequence: TGTGCCAGCAGTCCCGGACTAGCGGGGGGCTCCTACGAGCAGTACTTC. Translation: CASSPGLAGGSYEQYF.

The rearrangement joins TRBV9 to TRBJ1-5, with 7 bases matching TRBD1. CDR1 is SGDLS, CDR2 YYNGEE, per germline. The CDR3 contains 15 residues. With V trimmed by 3 bases and J by 3 bases, 6 bases remained unmatched. CDR3 protein: CASSESGGINQPQHF. Here the CDR3 DNA reads TGTGCCAGCAGCGAATCAGGGGGTATCAATCAGCCCCAGCATTTT.

This clonotype was found many times. V usage is TRBV12-3 or TRBV12-4 and J usage is TRBJ1-3, with TRBD1 as a possible D gene (6 bases). The ends were cut back, 6 bases at V and 4 bases at J, with 16 bases in the middle. The CDR3 runs 15 residues. The CDR3 DNA sequence: TGTGCCAGCAGGGACATACAGGGTTCAGGAAACACCATATATTTT. It yields the protein CASRDIQGSGNTIYF.

J is TRBJ1-5 and V is TRBV12-3 or TRBV12-4, with TRBD1 identical over 7 bases. Germline trimming cut 2 bases from V and 4 bases from J; bases unmatched to any gene: 5. CDR3 length equals 15 residues. CDR3 sequence reads: CASSLRGQVNQPQHF. As DNA, the CDR3 is TGTGCCAGCAGTTTAAGGGGGCAGGTTAATCAGCCCCAGCATTTT.

Details on this clonotype: At one end the junction does not follow the germline gene, possibly because of a read error. The V call is TRBV7-7, the J call TRBJ2-5; D possibly corresponds to TRBD1 (5 bases). The CDR3 is 14 amino acids. The germline V gene encodes CDR1 SSHAT and CDR2 FNYEAQ (reference sequence). CDR3 nucleotide sequence: TGTGCTAGCAGCTTATCAGGGCAGGCAGAGACCCAGTACTTC. This codes for CASSLSGQAETQYF.

V usage is TRBV28 and J usage is TRBJ1-3, with D possibly TRBD1 on 6 matching bases. The V gene lost 3 bases and the J gene lost 0 bases, with 21 bases spanning the gap. CDR1 and CDR2 (germline): MDHEN, SYDVKM. The CDR3 length is 19 residues. CDR3 loop: CASSFGARRGRTSGNTIYF. The CDR3 DNA sequence: TGTGCCAGCAGTTTTGGCGCCCGCAGGGGCAGAACCTCTGGAAACACCATATATTTT.